These 27 T cell receptor beta chains were sequenced from one sample in a study of identical twins (dated by TCRdb to the mid-2010s). Library prep was done by 5' RACE. Sequencing was carried out with an Illumina HiSeq 2000. In TCRdb, the public reads were trimmed at Q25 with fastp and aligned with MiXCR, with productive beta chains retained. A single entry per CDR3 protein holds the most common genes and DNA from its merged rows. In all, the sample holds around 650,000 distinct CDR3 sequences, and 7% to 7.5% of those were seen once. Jointly, the top ten make up about 1.6% of the sample. These data were also filed under a second study, of yellow fever vaccine responses in identical twins.

The sequenced sample was PBMCs. All receptors come from a woman aged 18-29 years in good health.

The sample holds many counts of this clonotype. This chain links TRBV20-1 with TRBJ2-3; no definite D call. The CDR3 totals 16 residues. Germline V gene data show CDR1 as DFQATT and CDR2 as SNEGSKA (reference sequence). With 0 bases removed from V and 1 base from J, the gap between germline ends came to 14 bases. The CDR3 DNA sequence: TGCAGTGCTAGAGATTGGTCTCCGTCGCGCACAGATACGCAGTATTTT. Its protein product is CSARDWSPSRTDTQYF.

The chain joins TRBV10-3 to TRBJ1-4; D is possibly TRBD1 (5 bases). The V gene's germline CDR1 is ENHRY and CDR2 SYGVKD. Trimming removed 7 bases from V and 6 bases from J, with 18 bases in between. This CDR3 is built from 15 residues. In DNA form, the CDR3 reads TGTGCCATCAAACCGGACGGAGGGGTTCATGAAAAACTGTTTTTT. Amino acid sequence: CAIKPDGGVHEKLFF.

The sample holds a few counts of this clonotype. The chain is built from TRBV15 and TRBJ2-7; D not certain. The length of the CDR3 is 13 residues. V lost 0 bases, J lost 6 bases, and 9 bases lay in between. Germline lookup yields CDR1 LNHNV and CDR2 YYDKDF (reference sequence). CDR3: CATSRDWSGEQYV. The CDR3 nucleotides are TGTGCCACCAGCAGAGATTGGTCGGGCGAGCAGTACGTC.

Ten or more counts support this clonotype. The J gene is TRBJ2-1, the V gene TRBV29-1, with D tentatively TRBD2 (5 bases). Germline V lookup: CDR1 SQVTM, CDR2 ANQGSEA. V was trimmed by 1 base and J by 4 bases, leaving 11 bases between them. The CDR3 contains 14 residues. In nucleotides, the CDR3 is TGCAGCGTTGAAGGTGGGTGGACTTACAATGAGCAGTTCTTC. It translates to CSVEGGWTYNEQFF.

This clonotype was counted at least ten times. The rearrangement joins TRBV10-3 to TRBJ1-5; D not resolved. The CDR3 extends over 15 amino acids. V lost 0 bases and J lost 7, with 13 bases in between. Germline loops: CDR1 ENHRY, CDR2 SYGVKD. This CDR3 is CAISESGPAGQPQHF. CDR3 nucleotides: TGTGCCATCAGTGAGTCAGGGCCAGCGGGGCAGCCCCAGCATTTT.

The chain links TRBV10-3 to TRBJ2-1, with TRBD1 as a possible D gene (6 bases). The CDR3 extends over 14 amino acids. CDR1 and CDR2 (germline): ENHRY, SYGVKD. V was pared by 6 bases and J by 1 base, with 10 bases between. CDR3 DNA: TGTGCCATCAGGCCCGACAGGTCCTACAATGAGCAGTTCTTC. It is translated as CAIRPDRSYNEQFF.

This clonotype showed up many times. The CDR3 is CASSRIWASPLHF. CDR3 coding DNA: TGTGCCAGCAGCCGCATCTGGGCTTCACCCCTCCACTTT. The V call is TRBV3-1, the J call TRBJ1-6; D is ambiguous. The CDR3 consists of 13 residues. CDR1 is LGHDT and CDR2 is YNNKEL in the germline V gene (reference sequence). Between the trimmed V and J ends, which lost 4 bases and 9 bases, there was a span of 10 bases.

This clonotype was counted only a few times. The chain joins TRBV3-1 to TRBJ2-1; D is unclear. The germline CDR1 and CDR2 sequences are LGHDT and YNNKEL (reference sequence). The CDR3 has 12 residues. V was trimmed by 3 bases and J by 12 bases, leaving 12 bases between them. CDR3 sequence reads: CASSHYGEPQFF. Written as DNA, the CDR3 is TGTGCCAGCAGCCATTATGGTGAGCCGCAGTTCTTC.

The chain uses TRBV20-1 and TRBJ2-1; TRBD1 aligns across 9 bases. V shed 6 bases and J 8 bases; nucleotides not matched to a gene: 8. CDR3 length: 13 residues. Germline assignment: CDR1 DFQATT and CDR2 SNEGSKA (reference sequence). CDR3 residues: CSARTGVGYEQFF. CDR3 sequence (DNA): TGCAGTGCAAGGACAGGGGTGGGTTATGAGCAGTTCTTC.

This clonotype was counted many times. V is TRBV7-9 and J is TRBJ2-1; D is perhaps TRBD1 (6 bases). Germline loops: CDR1 SEHNR, CDR2 FQNEAQ (reference sequence). The CDR3 covers 15 residues. Trimming pared 3 bases from V and 2 bases from J, leaving 11 bases between. CDR3 amino acids: CASSFTGSAYNEQFF. Written as DNA, the CDR3 is TGTGCCAGCAGCTTTACAGGGAGCGCCTACAATGAGCAGTTCTTC.

This clonotype was detected a few times. The chain employs TRBV12-3 or TRBV12-4 and TRBJ1-5; possible D gene TRBD1, 5 bases. The length of the CDR3 is 15 residues. V lost 3 bases and J lost 4, with 13 bases in between. The CDR3 loop reads CASSFTGEINQPQHF. The CDR3 DNA is TGTGCCAGCAGTTTCACAGGAGAGATTAATCAGCCCCAGCATTTT.

This clonotype was counted only a few times. The gene calls are TRBV5-1 and TRBJ2-5; 10 bases agree with TRBD1. V was pared by 5 bases and J by 3 bases, with 7 bases of the junction left unmatched. The CDR3 covers 15 residues. Germline CDR1 SGHRS, CDR2 YFSETQ. CDR3 sequence: CASRRTGTGEETQYF. CDR3 bases: TGCGCCAGCAGAAGGACCGGGACAGGGGAAGAGACCCAGTACTTC. Full variable domain (remainder filled in from reference TRBV5-1 and TRBJ2-5): KAGVTQTPRYLIKTRGQQVTLSCSPISGHRSVSWYQQTPGQGLQFLFEYFSETQRNKGNFPGRFSGRQFSNSRSEMNVSTLELGDSALYLCASRRTGTGEETQYFGPGTRLLVL.

The CDR3 sequence: CSVEDVAGRNSYEQYF. The CDR3, as DNA: TGCAGCGTTGAAGATGTGGCGGGGCGTAACTCCTACGAGCAGTACTTC. The V and J genes are TRBV29-1 and TRBJ2-7, with D possibly TRBD2 on 6 matching bases. Germline-derived CDR1 and CDR2 are SQVTM and ANQGSEA. This CDR3 has 16 amino acids. Trimming cost V 0 bases and J 0 bases, with 15 bases left between them.

This clonotype has a handful of counts. J is TRBJ1-4 and V is TRBV5-1; unclear D gene. CDR1 is SGHRS, CDR2 YFSETQ, per germline. This CDR3 contains 15 residues. V was pared by 4 bases and J by 2 bases, with 12 bases between. The CDR3 DNA is TGCGCCAGCAGCGGGAACAGCGGCACTAATGAAAAACTGTTTTTT. Translated: CASSGNSGTNEKLFF.

For this clonotype: A much larger clone is a single base away; this may be a read error. The gene calls are TRBV20-1 and TRBJ1-1; D is perhaps TRBD1 (5 bases). This CDR3 spans 12 amino acids. The V gene's germline CDR1 is DFQATT and CDR2 SNEGSKA (reference sequence). CDR3 sequence (DNA): TGCAGTGCTGGGGAGGGGTGGACTGTAGCTTTCTTT. Amino acid sequence: CSAGEGWTVAFF.

The rearrangement links TRBV20-1 to TRBJ2-1; 7 bases map to TRBD2. There are 13 residues in the CDR3. V shed 1 base, J shed 6 bases, and the junction held 3 bases outside the gene matches. Germline values: CDR1 DFQATT, CDR2 SNEGSKA (reference sequence). DNA for the CDR3: TGCAGTGCTAGAGGGACTAGTATCAATGAGCAGTTCTTC. It translates to CSARGTSINEQFF.

The chain carries TRBV5-5 and TRBJ2-7; D remains unclear. V gave up 1 base and J gave up 5 bases, with 1 base separating them. The CDR3 extends over 10 amino acids. Germline CDR1 SGHKS, CDR2 YYEKEE (reference sequence). The CDR3 loop reads CASSLNEQYV. The CDR3 DNA reads TGTGCCAGCAGCTTGAACGAGCAGTACGTC.

This clonotype was picked up a small number of times. V gene TRBV4-1 combines with J gene TRBJ2-7; no firm D call. Germline values: CDR1 MGHRA, CDR2 YSYEKL. CDR3 length: 14 amino acids. V was pared by 0 bases and J by 1 base, with 7 bases between. CDR3 residues: CASSQDLVSYEQYV. Here the CDR3 DNA reads TGCGCCAGCAGCCAAGATTTGGTTTCCTACGAGCAGTACGTC.

A few counts support this clonotype. The chain combines TRBV10-3 with TRBJ2-7; TRBD1 or TRBD2 may be the D gene (5 bases each). CDR1 ENHRY and CDR2 SYGVKD come from the germline V gene. The length of the CDR3 is 13 residues. V was pared by 0 bases and J by 4 bases, with 7 bases between. Here the CDR3 reads CAISESEGYEQYF. CDR3 in DNA: TGTGCCATCAGTGAGTCCGAGGGGTACGAGCAGTACTTC.

This clonotype was found many times. This chain connects TRBV27 to TRBJ1-1; 7 bases agree with TRBD1. Germline loops: CDR1 MNHEY, CDR2 SMNVEV (reference sequence). CDR3 size: 15 residues. Trimming cost V 5 bases and J 0 bases; bases outside gene matches: 6. In DNA, the CDR3 is TGTGCCAGCAGTCCATACAGGGGCGTGAACACTGAAGCTTTCTTT. Its protein is CASSPYRGVNTEAFF.

This clonotype turned up a few times. This sequence joins TRBV20-1 and TRBJ2-1, with 7 nucleotides matching TRBD2. Germline V CDR1 and CDR2: DFQATT, SNEGSKA (reference sequence). The trim removed 3 bases at V and 3 bases at J, leaving 8 bases unmatched. The CDR3 runs to 15 residues. The CDR3 here is CSARVATSNYNEQFF. CDR3 DNA: TGCAGTGCTAGGGTAGCGACTAGCAACTACAATGAGCAGTTCTTC.

This clonotype came up a few times. The chain employs TRBV29-1 and TRBJ1-1; D not resolved. The germline gives CDR1 SQVTM, CDR2 ANQGSEA. Trimming removed 5 bases from V and 1 base from J, with 8 bases in between. The CDR3 has 12 residues. The CDR3 spells CSVSWPNTEAFF. For the CDR3, the DNA is TGCAGCGTTTCATGGCCGAACACTGAAGCTTTCTTT.

This clonotype was counted between two and nine times. The V and J genes are TRBV18 and TRBJ2-1; 7 bases align to TRBD1. This CDR3 has 13 residues. The germline CDR1 and CDR2 sequences are KGHSH and LQKENI. J was trimmed by 4 bases and V by 8 bases; bases with no gene match: 5. The CDR3 DNA follows: TGTGCCAGCACCCAACAGGGGTACAATGAGCAGTTCTTC. This encodes CASTQQGYNEQFF.

Only a few counts were recorded for this clonotype. J is TRBJ2-5 and V is TRBV5-1; 8 bases map to TRBD2. Looked up from germline, CDR1 is SGHRS and CDR2 is YFSETQ. The CDR3 is made up of 16 amino acids. The trim removed 0 bases at V and 0 bases at J, leaving 4 bases unmatched. CDR3 sequence reads: CASSLGAREDQETQYF. CDR3 DNA: TGCGCCAGCAGCTTGGGGGCGCGGGAGGACCAAGAGACCCAGTACTTC.

This clonotype was picked up many times. Here the CDR3 DNA reads TGTGCCAGCAGTTTAAACGGACTAGCGAGCTCCTACGAGCAGTACTTC. It specifies CASSLNGLASSYEQYF. The chain employs TRBV12-3 or TRBV12-4 and TRBJ2-7, with 9 bases identical to TRBD2. The CDR3 has 16 residues. Losses at the gene ends were 2 bases for V and 0 bases for J; bases not matched to a gene: 5.

This clonotype was recorded at least ten times. V gene TRBV5-5 combines with J gene TRBJ1-5; D gene unclear. Germline V gene sequence: CDR1 SGHKS, CDR2 YYEKEE (reference sequence). The CDR3 extends over 16 amino acids. Trimming cost V 4 bases and J 0 bases, with 14 bases left between them. CDR3 nucleotides: TGTGCCAGCAGCCCTACCGAACGTAATAGCAATCAGCCCCAGCATTTT. As protein: CASSPTERNSNQPQHF.

This clonotype was counted at least ten times. The rearrangement joins TRBV24-1 to TRBJ2-1, with D perhaps assigned TRBD1 or TRBD2 (5 bases each). Germline V gene data show CDR1 as KGHDR and CDR2 as SFDVKD. Trimming removed 1 base at V and 6 bases at J, with 15 bases between. CDR3 size: 16 residues. The CDR3 spells CATSDFPRDGSNEQFF. CDR3 nucleotide sequence: TGTGCCACCAGTGATTTCCCCAGGGACGGGTCCAATGAGCAGTTCTTC.